This is a list of T cell receptor beta chains from one sample in a study of response to subunit inactivated influenza vaccine. TCRdb redid the calling of the RT-PCR reads with MiXCR, one entry per CDR3 protein. The data hold some 520,000 distinct CDR3 sequences, with about 15% observed a single time. This material consisted of CD4+ T cells sorted from PBMCs, taken about 24 months after vaccination. The receptors come from a man in his fifties or sixties who received an inactivated influenza vaccine. Both conserved end residues are part of each CDR3.

v_call cdr3_aa
TRBV6-5 CASTSQGNAYNSPLHF
TRBV6-1 CASNQFRAGTDTQYF
TRBV5-6 CASSPGTEAYEQYF
TRBV9 CASSVVGTTDTQYF
TRBV11-2 CASSFIKDGSEQFF
TRBV9 CASSALNSNNEQFF
TRBV14 CASSHVIGYETQYF
TRBV11-2 CVSSFLTSGEMSGELFF
TRBV7-3 CASSLWVDEQFF
TRBV20-1 CSARGLGRGNRETQYF
TRBV20-1 CSARGRGGSYNEQFF
TRBV10-3 CAISEVAARADTQYF
TRBV5-6 CASSLGTGGASNYGYTF
TRBV10-3 CAISESGGIGNEQFF
TRBV20-1 CSARDPPRESINYGYTF
TRBV5-1 CASSPGQAQETQYF
TRBV5-1 CASSLTGLGGYTF
TRBV25-1 CASPLRGTDTQYF
TRBV20-1 CSAPDKTYEQYF
TRBV9 CASSAVNNEQFF
TRBV6-2/TRBV6-3 CASSLTSAASYEQYF